A selection of T cell receptor beta chains follows, all from one sample in a study of cytomegalovirus exposure and HLA in healthy donors. Produced via immunoSEQ multiplex PCR; TCRdb's table is partial and in-frame only. The sample consists of tens of thousands of clones, roughly four fifths of them appearing once. Sequencing was done on a sample of PBMCs. Source of these receptors: a man aged 35 to 55 in good health and CMV-seronegative. Both conserved end residues are part of each CDR3. A D gene is named only where the DNA matches it firmly. Expanded clones are given a class, and other clones once, few, many or no size at all.

TRBD1,15,once,TRBJ2-7,TRBV7-9,TGTGCCAGCAGCCAGACAGGGGGCGTCTCCTACGAGCAGTACTTC,CASSQTGGVSYEQYF
-,12,once,TRBJ1-1,TRBV29-1,TGCAGCGTCGAGACGGGGAACACTGAAGCTTTCTTT,CSVETGNTEAFF
-,15,-,TRBJ2-2,TRBV10-3,TGTGCCATCAGTGATTCTTTAGGGGTGCCCGGGGAGCTGTTTTTT,CAISDSLGVPGELFF
-,13,few,TRBJ1-4,TRBV29-1,TGCAGCGTTGAAGTAGGGGTTGGGGAAAAACTGTTTTTT,CSVEVGVGEKLFF
TRBD1,15,-,TRBJ1-1,TRBV19,TGTGCCAGTACCAATCGAGCAGGGGGATGGACTGAAGCTTTCTTT,CASTNRAGGWTEAFF
TRBD1,14,-,TRBJ1-5,TRBV27,TGTGCCAGCAGTTCGACAGGGGGCAATCAGCCCCAGCATTTT,CASSSTGGNQPQHF
-,10,-,TRBJ1-2,TRBV30,TGTGCCTGGAGTGACGTAACGGTCACCTTC,CAWSDVTVTF
TRBD2,16,-,TRBJ2-7,TRBV4-3,TGCGCCAGCAGCCAAGTATCTGCTAGCGGGAGTTACGAGCAGTACTTC,CASSQVSASGSYEQYF
-,14,-,TRBJ2-3,TRBV6-5,TGTGCCAGCAGTGCACAGGGTCGCACAGATACGCAGTATTTT,CASSAQGRTDTQYF
-,16,-,TRBJ2-7,TRBV28,TGTGCCAGCAGTTTTAGGGGCCACTCTCGGGTGGACGAGCAGTACTTC,CASSFRGHSRVDEQYF
TRBD2,16,-,TRBJ2-1,TRBV4-1,TGCGCCAGCAGCCCGGCGCTAGCGGGAAGATACAATGAGCAGTTCTTC,CASSPALAGRYNEQFF
TRBD2,15,once,TRBJ2-1,TRBV7-7,TGTGCTAGCAGTTCCGGACTAGCGGAGCACAATGAGCAGTTCTTC,CASSSGLAEHNEQFF
-,14,-,TRBJ1-2,TRBV6-5,TGTGCCAGCAGGACAGTTCGCCTAAACTATGGCTACACCTTC,CASRTVRLNYGYTF
-,16,-,TRBJ1-5,TRBV28,TGTGCCAGCATCCCCGGGGGAACGGGGAACAATCAGCCCCAGCATTTT,CASIPGGTGNNQPQHF
TRBD2,17,-,TRBJ2-1,TRBV10-3,TGTGCCATCAGGAGAGGATTGACTAGCGGGAGGTTCAATGAGCAGTTCTTC,CAIRRGLTSGRFNEQFF
-,15,few,TRBJ2-7,TRBV19,TGTGCCAGTAGTATTTCTAAGGGGGTCATTTACGAGCAGTACTTC,CASSISKGVIYEQYF
-,13,few,TRBJ2-5,TRBV30,TGTGCCTGGAGGGGACGGAGGGAAGGGACCCAGTACTTC,CAWRGRREGTQYF
TRBD2,17,-,TRBJ2-5,TRBV10-3,TGTGCCATCATGGGGACTAGCGGGAGGGCCGGGCAAGAGACCCAGTACTTC,CAIMGTSGRAGQETQYF
TRBD1,14,-,TRBJ2-1,TRBV7-3,TGTGCCAGCAGCTTAGACAGGGTAAACAATGAGCAGTTCTTC,CASSLDRVNNEQFF
TRBD2,16,-,TRBJ2-5,TRBV4-3,TGCGCCAGCAGCTGGGGACTAGCGGCCGGTAGGGAGACCCAGTACTTC,CASSWGLAAGRETQYF
-,14,-,TRBJ1-1,TRBV5-1,TGCGCCAGCAGCTTGGGCGCCCGGGGGGACGAAGCTTTCTTT,CASSLGARGDEAFF
-,15,-,TRBJ2-7,TRBV14,TGTGCCAGCAGCCCGTTCGTGACTCCCAGGGACGAGCAGTACTTC,CASSPFVTPRDEQYF
TRBD1,13,-,TRBJ1-2,TRBV10-2,TGCGCCAGCACAGGGACAGGGTACTATGGCTACACCTTC,CASTGTGYYGYTF
-,17,-,TRBJ2-2,TRBV7-3,TGTGCCAGCAGCTTAAAACGGGGGACTTTGAACACCGGGGAGCTGTTTTTT,CASSLKRGTLNTGELFF
TRBD2,17,once,TRBJ2-1,TRBV5-1,TGCGCCAGCAGCGAAGAACAACTAGCGGGAGGAATCGATGAGCAGTTCTTC,CASSEEQLAGGIDEQFF
-,15,-,TRBJ2-1,TRBV27,TGTGCCAGCAGTTATTCTCGATGGGCCACGAATGAGCAGTTCTTC,CASSYSRWATNEQFF
TRBD1,13,-,TRBJ1-2,TRBV6-5,TGTGCCAGCAGTGCACAGGGGGCGCTTGGCTACACCTTC,CASSAQGALGYTF
-,16,once,TRBJ2-5,TRBV13,TGTGCCAGCAGCTTAAGGGGTAGGGGGACTAAAGAGACCCAGTACTTC,CASSLRGRGTKETQYF
-,13,once,TRBJ2-7,TRBV7-9,TGTGCCAGCAGTCAGGGGGGATTCGACGAGCAGTACTTC,CASSQGGFDEQYF
-,13,few,TRBJ1-3,TRBV30,TGTGCCTGGAGTGTACTAACTGGAAACACCATATATTTT,CAWSVLTGNTIYF
TRBD1,16,-,TRBJ2-2,TRBV4-2,TGTGCCAGCAGCCTCGAGAGGGGGCCGAACACCGGGGAGCTGTTTTTT,CASSLERGPNTGELFF
TRBD1,15,once,TRBJ2-7,TRBV7-2,TGTGCCAGCAGATCCACAGGGGGCTCCCACTACGAGCAGTACTTC,CASRSTGGSHYEQYF
-,14,-,TRBJ1-1,TRBV7-9,TGTGCCAGCAGTACATCAGGGTTGAACACTGAAGCTTTCTTT,CASSTSGLNTEAFF
TRBD2,19,-,TRBJ2-7,TRBV11-3,TGTGCCAGCAGCCCCACGCCTACGCTAGAAGCGGGAGCCATCGACGAGCAGTACTTC,CASSPTPTLEAGAIDEQYF
-,15,-,TRBJ2-2,TRBV5-1,TGCGCCAGCAGCTTGGGGACTACCAGAACCGGGGAGCTGTTTTTT,CASSLGTTRTGELFF
TRBD1,18,-,TRBJ2-6,TRBV4-3,TGCGCCAGCAGCTCCCGACAGGGAGCCCTCACTGGGGCCAACGTCCTGACTTTC,CASSSRQGALTGANVLTF
TRBD1,14,-,TRBJ1-5,TRBV7-8,TGTGCCAGCAGCCCGGGGACAGGGGTGCAGCCCCAGCATTTT,CASSPGTGVQPQHF
TRBD2,20,-,TRBJ2-3,TRBV4-2,TGTGCCAGCAGCCAGGCCGAAGGCTTTCGGCTAGCGGCAAGCACAGATACGCAGTATTTT,CASSQAEGFRLAASTDTQYF
-,16,few,TRBJ2-3,TRBV28,TGTGCCAGCAGTGGCGCGGATCAGTTTAGCACAGATACGCAGTATTTT,CASSGADQFSTDTQYF
-,17,few,TRBJ1-5,TRBV4-1,TGCGCCAGCAGCCAAGATGTGGGAGGGGCTATCAATCAGCCCCAGCATTTT,CASSQDVGGAINQPQHF
TRBD2,16,-,TRBJ2-7,TRBV11-3,TGTGCCAGCAGCTCGGTTCCGGGACTAGTCCCCTACGAGCAGTACTTC,CASSSVPGLVPYEQYF
TRBD2,18,-,TRBJ2-3,TRBV4-2,TGTGCCAGCAGCCAAGCGTCAACAGCGGGAGGTTTCGCAGATACGCAGTATTTT,CASSQASTAGGFADTQYF
-,16,-,TRBJ1-5,TRBV18,TGTGCCAGCTCACTTGCCGGAGGGGCGGTCAATCAGCCCCAGCATTTT,CASSLAGGAVNQPQHF
TRBD1,16,-,TRBJ1-1,TRBV15,TGTGCCACCAGCAGAGCTTTTGGACAGGTCAACACTGAAGCTTTCTTT,CATSRAFGQVNTEAFF
TRBD1,13,-,TRBJ1-2,TRBV30,TGTGCCTGGGCACAGGGGGCTGGCTATGGCTACACCTTC,CAWAQGAGYGYTF